The 18 T cell receptor beta chains presented below share a single source sample, sequenced in a study of vaccination and CD4 T cells after COVID-19. An Oncomine TCR Beta short-read assay was used to sequence the DNA from cultured CD4+ T cells. TCRdb re-called the PCR reads with MiXCR, one entry per CDR3 protein. Among about 19,000 distinct CDR3 sequences, approximately 50% were seen once, and the ten largest hold roughly a tenth. Treatment indicated: roughly 10-day PBMC culture with coronavirus spike peptide pools or control peptides (ViraFEST assay). The antigens these receptors bind are not known. The sequenced sample was CD4+ T cells from blood, cultured in vitro, obtained before SARS-CoV-2 vaccination. These receptor sequences come from a human donor who had recovered from COVID-19.

This clonotype appeared once. V and J are TRBV7-8 and TRBJ2-7; 10 bases map to TRBD2. The V gene end was trimmed by 2 bases and the J gene end by 5 bases; junction bases not matched to a gene: 3. The CDR3 has 14 amino acids. Germline V CDR1 and CDR2: SGHVS, FQNEAQ. CDR3 DNA sequence: TGTGCCAGCAGCTTATCTAGCGGGAGTGACGAGCAGTACTTC. This sequence encodes CASSLSSGSDEQYF.

This clonotype was detected a few times. The chain employs TRBV27 and TRBJ2-7; D may correspond to TRBD1 or TRBD2 (5 bases each). V was clipped by 5 bases and J by 0 bases, with 11 bases between them. Germline lookup yields CDR1 MNHEY and CDR2 SMNVEV (reference sequence). This CDR3 comprises 14 residues. The CDR3 loop is CASSRNGASYEQYF. CDR3 DNA: TGTGCCAGCAGTCGAAACGGGGCCTCCTACGAGCAGTACTTC.

The V and J genes are TRBV28 and TRBJ1-2; possibly TRBD1 for D (6 bases). The V end was cut by 7 bases, the J end by 0 bases, with 21 bases between. CDR1 and CDR2 from the germline V gene are MDHEN and SYDVKM. The CDR3 extends over 17 amino acids. Here the CDR3 reads CASKLNDPGHPNYGYTF. In DNA, the CDR3 is TGTGCCAGCAAACTAAATGATCCGGGACACCCTAACTATGGCTACACCTTC.

Concerning this clonotype: Compared with germline, one end of the junction differs, possibly owing to a read error. The J gene is TRBJ1-2, the V gene TRBV15; possibly TRBD1 for D (5 bases). CDR1 and CDR2 (germline): LNHNV, YYDKDF (reference sequence). The CDR3 length is 14 residues. CDR3 in amino acids: CAASRDQGNYGYTF. CDR3 coding DNA: TGTGCCGCCAGCAGAGATCAGGGTAACTATGGCTACACCTTC.

This clonotype was seen a single time. The rearrangement uses TRBV12-3 or TRBV12-4 and TRBJ1-1, with D tentatively TRBD1 (5 bases). The CDR3 length is 16 residues. The V end lost 2 bases, the J end lost 1 base, and 14 bases lay between the germline ends. As DNA, the CDR3 is TGTGCCAGCAGTTTATTTAGTGGGGGTGGGAACACTGAAGCTTTCTTT. Translating gives CASSLFSGGGNTEAFF.

The chain couples TRBV20-1 to TRBJ2-3, with 10 nucleotides matching TRBD1. Losses at the gene ends were 8 bases for V and 0 bases for J; bases not matched to a gene: 2. The CDR3 length is 13 residues. The germline CDR1 and CDR2 sequences are DFQATT and SNEGSKA (reference sequence). CDR3 DNA sequence: TGCAGTCCGGGACAGGGGAGCACAGATACGCAGTATTTT. This encodes CSPGQGSTDTQYF.

This clonotype has more than one count but fewer than ten. CDR3 bases: TGTGCCAGCAGGGCCGGTTGGGACAGACTCAATTCACCCCTCCACTTT. The encoded protein is CASRAGWDRLNSPLHF. This chain uses TRBV27 with TRBJ1-6; 7 bases match TRBD1. The CDR3 has 16 amino acids. Per germline, CDR1 MNHEY and CDR2 SMNVEV (reference sequence). The J segment lost 7 bases and the V segment lost 6 bases, leaving 12 bases of the junction unmatched.

This sequence joins TRBV20-1 and TRBJ2-5, with 7 bases aligning to TRBD1. The CDR3 runs 17 residues. The germline CDR1 and CDR2 sequences are DFQATT and SNEGSKA (reference sequence). Germline trimming cut 0 bases from V and 1 base from J; bases unmatched to any gene: 11. This CDR3 is CSARDPADRALQETQYF. The CDR3 DNA reads TGCAGTGCTAGAGATCCGGCCGACAGGGCCCTCCAAGAGACCCAGTACTTC.

The chain joins TRBV2 to TRBJ2-7; weak D call: TRBD1 (6 bases). Deletions cut 7 bases from V and 4 bases from J, with 17 bases between. From germline, CDR1 is SNHLY and CDR2 FYNNEI. This CDR3 contains 14 residues. CDR3 sequence: CASTPSGARYEQYF. The CDR3 DNA is TGTGCCAGCACCCCATCAGGGGCCCGATACGAGCAGTACTTC.

This chain uses TRBV12-3 or TRBV12-4 with TRBJ2-2; no definite D call. The V gene lost 2 bases and the J gene lost 6 bases, with 4 bases spanning the gap. This CDR3 is built from 12 residues. The CDR3 DNA reads as TGTGCCAGCAGTTTAAGTGCCGGGGAGCTGTTTTTT. It yields the protein CASSLSAGELFF.

The rearrangement links TRBV20-1 to TRBJ2-7, with D perhaps matching TRBD1 (6 bases). Trimming removed 6 bases from V and 9 bases from J, with 21 bases in between. Germline CDR1 reads DFQATT; CDR2 reads SNEGSKA (reference sequence). The CDR3 has 13 residues. The CDR3 DNA sequence: TGCAGTGCAATCCGGGACACCCCCTTCGGGCAGTACTTC. It specifies CSAIRDTPFGQYF.

CDR3 sequence reads: CASSQGEAGGDNEQFF. The CDR3 coding sequence is TGTGCCAGCAGCCAAGGCGAAGCGGGAGGCGACAATGAGCAGTTCTTC. The rearrangement uses TRBV4-2 and TRBJ2-1; TRBD2 matches 9 bases. J was trimmed by 5 bases and V by 1 base; bases with no gene match: 6. The germline V gene has CDR1 LGHNA and CDR2 YNFKEQ. This CDR3 region has 16 residues.

The chain couples TRBV4-2 to TRBJ2-3; 14 nucleotides line up with TRBD2. Trimming took 3 bases from V and 2 from J; bases not matched to a gene: 4. This CDR3 has 17 amino acids. Germline lookup yields CDR1 LGHNA and CDR2 YNFKEQ. The CDR3 DNA sequence: TGTGCCAGCAGCCAGGGGACTAGCGGGGGCTACACAGATACGCAGTATTTT. Encoded protein: CASSQGTSGGYTDTQYF.

V is TRBV9 and J is TRBJ2-3; D remains ambiguous. Germline V gives CDR1 SGDLS, CDR2 YYNGEE. The CDR3 runs 14 residues. V was cut by 0 bases and J by 0 bases, with 5 bases left in between. The CDR3 protein is CASSVAPSTDTQYF. CDR3 in DNA: TGTGCCAGCAGCGTAGCTCCTAGCACAGATACGCAGTATTTT.

This chain uses TRBV18 with TRBJ2-6, with TRBD1 matching 8 bases. The V gene end was trimmed by 3 bases and the J gene end by 3 bases; junction bases not matched to a gene: 13. CDR3 size: 19 residues. The germline gives CDR1 KGHSH, CDR2 LQKENI. CDR3 amino acids: CASSPGQGLVAVGANVLTF. The CDR3 DNA follows: TGTGCCAGCTCACCCGGACAGGGATTGGTCGCAGTTGGGGCCAACGTCCTGACTTTC.

The chain couples TRBV20-1 to TRBJ2-1, with D maybe TRBD2 (6 bases). The CDR3 is 16 amino acids. V was cut by 5 bases and J by 0 bases, with 17 bases left in between. Germline V gene sequence: CDR1 DFQATT, CDR2 SNEGSKA (reference sequence). The DNA for the CDR3 is TGCAGTGCTTCCGGGACTCTCAAAAGCTCCTACAATGAGCAGTTCTTC. Encoded protein: CSASGTLKSSYNEQFF.

The chain joins TRBV14 to TRBJ2-7; D is unclear. This CDR3 comprises 13 residues. The V and J ends lost 3 bases and 0 bases respectively, with 6 bases between them. Germline CDR1 reads SGHDN; CDR2 reads FVKESK. The CDR3: CASSHGPSYEQYF. CDR3 DNA sequence: TGTGCCAGCAGCCACGGACCCTCCTACGAGCAGTACTTC.

J is TRBJ1-5 and V is TRBV5-1; no firm D call. V was trimmed by 0 bases and J by 4 bases, leaving 5 bases between them. CDR3 size: 13 residues. Germline CDR1 SGHRS, CDR2 YFSETQ. DNA for the CDR3: TGCGCCAGCAGCTTGGACCTTAATCAGCCCCAGCATTTT. Translated: CASSLDLNQPQHF.